This T cell receptor (beta chain) appears in the sequencing data of a study of post-analysis software for immune sequencing data (dated by TCRdb to between 2015 and 2016). The study in broad terms: Disease courses on record covered relapsing-remitting, secondary progressive and progressive-relapsing multiple sclerosis, though some patients had no subtype annotation. The patient repertoires were set against roughly eleven previously published healthy control repertoires from donors whose ages ranged from about 6 to 27 years. A subset of samples was prepared in parallel using single-end sample barcoding, then pooled and co-amplified after Illumina adapter ligation. General study outcomes and caveats: The multiple sclerosis patient group was slightly younger than the control group. Normalized Chao1 diversity was significantly lower in multiple sclerosis patients than controls, suggesting substantial peripheral T-cell clonal expansion. A handful of TRBV segments, including TRBV5-6, TRBV5-1 and TRBV20-1, were significantly more frequent in patients than controls. Strong co-clustering of samples prepared in the same batch was shown by direct clustering with F measure, prompting a batch-effect correction.

There are 16 amino acids in the CDR3, from cysteine to phenylalanine inclusive. The DNA shown is the 48-base CDR3, in frame from base 1. CDR1 and CDR2 were assigned from the germline V gene (reference sequence) as SEHNR and FQNEAQ. Here V drops 0 bases and J drops 8 bases, and the junction holds 10 bases not matched to any gene. The library was made by PCR. Sequencer: Illumina HiSeq 2500. To reduce PCR and sequencing biases, unique molecular identifiers were built into the TCR beta cDNA libraries. Every 1 to 10 million input T cells yielded about 500,000 cDNA molecules, meaning each molecule approximated one T cell. The patient libraries were prepared and sequenced with the same protocol used for the earlier healthy control dataset. Within a given batch, samples were prepared together, multiplexed and sequenced on the same HiSeq lane. The authors' pipeline ran thus. Raw barcoded reads were processed with MIGEC, discarding single-read molecular identifier groups before consensus assembly and CDR3 extraction. VDJtools was used for post-analysis of the clonotype tables, and diversity was normalized by down-sampling every dataset to the size of the smallest sample. Repertoire overlap clustering matched CDR3 amino acid but not nucleotide sequences to correct batch-related cross-sample contamination. TCRdb reprocessed the public reads (quality trimming at Q25 with fastp, clone calling with MiXCR) and kept in-frame beta chains. Each CDR3 protein appears once, grouped with its most common genes and DNA. The V and J calls, along with clone size, are taken from TCRdb and not from the paper's own processing. The sample yields 700,000 to 900,000 distinct CDR3 sequences; around 42% were counted once. In total, the top ten clones hold 4.9% of the sample.

In the case of this clonotype: The clone's antigen remains unknown. Within one base of it there is no much larger clone, and no base qualities were kept.

TCR beta repertoires were profiled from peripheral blood of roughly 13 young patients with multiple sclerosis to demonstrate the VDJtools post-analysis software. Multiple sclerosis patients were children and adolescents aged about 6 to 15 years. The clonotype was recovered from a girl aged 10 to 17 with multiple sclerosis. The sample comprised blood. The chain uses TRBV7-9 and TRBJ2-1; TRBD2 lines up with 7 middle nucleotides. The CDR3 region: CASSLAGGPGRDEQFF. The nucleotide sequence is given as TGTGCCAGCAGCTTAGCGGGAGGGCCGGGTAGGGATGAGCAGTTCTTC.